This T cell receptor (beta chain) was identified during a study of blood T cell repertoires in COVID-19. As handled by the study authors: How many nucleated cells were present was estimated from reference gene primer amplification. The method was immunoSEQ multiplex PCR; TCRdb's version includes in-frame clones alone and lacks a portion of them. For V, J and clone size, that table is used; D and trimming come from the DNA. The table records 20,000 or so clones, roughly 86% of them present only once. Germline V gene lookup returns CDR1 MNHEY and CDR2 SMNVEV (reference sequence). V dropped 4 bases and J dropped 8 bases, with 11 bases sitting between them. The CDR3 has 12 amino acids.

This clonotype originated in a middle-aged man with active COVID-19. Specimen: peripheral blood. The rearrangement links TRBV27 to TRBJ1-2; D call uncertain. CDR3 region: CASSSRIGGYTF. The CDR3 nucleotides are TGTGCCAGCAGTTCCCGAATCGGGGGCTACACCTTC.